The source of this TCR beta chain is a study of blood T cell repertoires in COVID-19. Study-wide background: There were acute and convalescent COVID-19 samples, and they came from the United States, Italy and Spain. Nucleic acid was either cDNA or gDNA, and it came from T cells, B-cell-depleted T cells, or PBMCs.

The V and J ends lost 0 bases and 6 bases, in that order; junction bases with no gene match: 9. Germline V gene sequence: CDR1 LNHNV, CDR2 YYDKDF (reference sequence). The CDR3 is 16 residues long. How the authors handled the data: Amplified reference gene primers provided the basis for estimating nucleated cell counts. Repertoires were generated with immunoSEQ multiplex PCR, while TCRdb's copy carries only in-frame clones and drops some. V and J calls and clone size are as listed in that table; D and trimming were resolved from the DNA. The table shows 75,000 to 100,000 clones, with around nine tenths occurring only once.

The sample taken for sequencing was peripheral blood. The V gene is TRBV15, the J gene TRBJ2-7, with 9 bases matching TRBD1. The TCR originated in a woman older than 75 with acute or convalescent COVID-19. Written as DNA, the CDR3 is TGTGCCACCAGCAGAGAGAGGACGGGACAGGGAGTCGAGCAGTACTTC. Its protein product is CATSRERTGQGVEQYF. The full variable domain, in which reference TRBV15 and TRBJ2-7 provide the parts outside the CDR3, is DAMVIQNPRYQVTQFGKPVTLSCSQTLNHNVMYWYQQKSSQAPKLLFHYYDKDFNNEADTPDNFQSRRPNTSFCFLDIRSPGLGDTAMYLCATSRERTGQGVEQYFGPGTRLTVT.